What follows are 26 T cell receptor beta chains derived from one specimen sequenced in a study of cytotoxic CD8 clonotypes in ibrutinib-treated CLL. Some clones are missing from TCRdb's copy, which holds only in-frame ones; the method was immunoSEQ multiplex PCR. The data contain about 300,000 clones, around 77% of them singletons. The sample was PBMCs, taken at disease progression, from a patient treated with ibrutinib. The source of these receptors is a human donor with chronic lymphocytic leukemia.

The V and J genes are TRBV2 and TRBJ2-6, with 9 nucleotides matching TRBD1. Germline lookup yields CDR1 SNHLY and CDR2 FYNNEI. CDR3 length equals 16 residues. V shed 5 bases, J shed 0 bases, and the junction held 2 bases outside the gene matches. This chain's CDR3 is CASSRDRASGANVLTF. In DNA form, the CDR3 reads TGTGCCAGCAGTAGGGACAGGGCCTCTGGGGCCAACGTCCTGACTTTC.

The chain is built from TRBV7-9 and TRBJ1-1; TRBD1 aligns across 7 bases. CDR1 SEHNR and CDR2 FQNEAQ come from the germline V gene (reference sequence). The ends lost 1 base at V and 6 bases at J; junction bases unmatched: 5. The CDR3 sequence is 14 residues long. CDR3 region: CASSLEGAGAEAFF. CDR3 DNA: TGTGCCAGCAGCTTAGAGGGGGCCGGAGCTGAAGCTTTCTTT.

V gene TRBV19 combines with J gene TRBJ2-2; 8 bases map to TRBD1. The CDR3 spans 14 residues. With V trimmed by 3 bases and J by 5 bases, 2 bases remained unmatched. CDR1 is LNHDA, CDR2 SQIVND, per germline (reference sequence). The CDR3 loop reads CASSMNRGTGELFF. The CDR3, as DNA: TGTGCCAGTAGTATGAACAGGGGGACCGGGGAGCTGTTTTTT.

The CDR3 bases are TGTGCCAGCAGCTCCTGGGGGGCCGACCTAAGGGCTTTCTTT. As protein: CASSSWGADLRAFF. The chain employs TRBV7-8 and TRBJ1-1, with D perhaps TRBD1 (6 bases). The germline V and J ends were trimmed by 4 bases and 11 bases, with 20 bases remaining between them. Germline CDR1 reads SGHVS; CDR2 reads FQNEAQ. The CDR3 runs 14 residues. Looking up the rest from reference TRBV7-8 and TRBJ1-1 gives the full variable domain: GAGVSQSPRYKVAKRGQDVALRCDPISGHVSLFWYQQALGQGPEFLTYFQNEAQLDKSGLPSDRFFAERPEGSVSTLKIQRTQQEDSAVYLCASSSWGADLRAFFGQGTRLTVV.

The chain uses TRBV19 and TRBJ2-7, with 7 bases matching TRBD1. The CDR3 spans 14 residues. Germline loops: CDR1 LNHDA, CDR2 SQIVND (reference sequence). Losses at the gene ends were 6 bases for V and 2 bases for J; bases not matched to a gene: 7. The CDR3 sequence is CASRARDSTYEQYF. DNA of the CDR3: TGTGCCAGTAGGGCACGGGACAGCACCTACGAGCAGTACTTC.

The V call is TRBV19, the J call TRBJ1-5; D gene uncertain. Trimming stripped 3 bases from V and 0 bases from J, with 12 bases between. Germline V gene lookup returns CDR1 LNHDA and CDR2 SQIVND (reference sequence). The length of the CDR3 is 16 residues. This CDR3 is CASSIGMTGSNQPQHF. CDR3 bases: TGTGCCAGTAGTATCGGGATGACGGGTAGCAATCAGCCCCAGCATTTT.

The J gene is TRBJ2-3, the V gene TRBV27; no clear D gene. Looked up from germline, CDR1 is MNHEY and CDR2 is SMNVEV (reference sequence). Trimming took 5 bases from V and 0 from J, leaving 9 bases between them. The CDR3 totals 14 residues. CDR3 DNA sequence: TGTGCCAGCAGTCCCCTGGACAGCACAGATACGCAGTATTTT. Translating gives CASSPLDSTDTQYF.

The CDR3 loop reads CSVTGLAGGPSTGELFF. CDR3 DNA sequence: TGCAGCGTTACTGGACTAGCGGGGGGCCCTAGCACCGGGGAGCTGTTTTTT. V gene TRBV29-1 combines with J gene TRBJ2-2, with 14 nucleotides matching TRBD2. In germline, CDR1 is SQVTM, CDR2 ANQGSEA. V lost 5 bases and J lost 4; bases outside the gene matches: 9. This CDR3 region has 17 residues.

This clone came up once. J is TRBJ1-5 and V is TRBV6-6; D unresolved. The V gene lost 6 bases and the J gene lost 0 bases, with 15 bases spanning the gap. Germline CDR1 reads MNHNY; CDR2 reads SVGAGI (reference sequence). The CDR3 sequence is 16 residues long. The CDR3 region is CASRATSTDSNQPQHF. The CDR3 nucleotides are TGTGCCAGCAGGGCAACGTCGACGGATAGCAATCAGCCCCAGCATTTT.

In its sample, this clone was seen once. The chain has TRBV7-6 and TRBJ2-2; 8 nucleotides line up with TRBD2. V gave up 6 bases and J gave up 3 bases; unmatched junction bases: 6. The CDR3 contains 15 residues. Germline V gene lookup returns CDR1 SGHVS and CDR2 FNYEAQ. The CDR3 DNA reads as TGTGCCAGCAGTTCCGGACTAGCCTACACCGGGGAGCTGTTTTTT. It specifies CASSSGLAYTGELFF.

The chain combines TRBV5-1 with TRBJ1-6, with TRBD1 as a possible D gene (5 bases). The CDR3 sequence is 14 residues long. Germline V gene sequence: CDR1 SGHRS, CDR2 YFSETQ. The V end lost 4 bases, the J end lost 4 bases, and 9 bases lay between the germline ends. As DNA, the CDR3 is TGCGCCAGCAGCACGACAGAGTATAATTCACCCCTCCACTTT. Its translation is CASSTTEYNSPLHF.

The genes are TRBV19 and TRBJ2-7, with unresolved D. Per the germline V gene, CDR1 is LNHDA and CDR2 is SQIVND (reference sequence). The CDR3 runs to 13 residues. V was trimmed by 9 bases and J by 0 bases, leaving 12 bases between them. The CDR3 sequence is CASATYHSYEQYF. CDR3 bases: TGTGCCAGCGCAACATACCACTCCTACGAGCAGTACTTC. Combining the CDR3 with reference TRBV19 and TRBJ2-7 gives the whole variable domain DGGITQSPKYLFRKEGQNVTLSCEQNLNHDAMYWYRQDPGQGLRLIYYSQIVNDFQKGDIAEGYSVSREKKESFPLTVTSAQKNPTAFYLCASATYHSYEQYFGPGTRLTVT.

The J gene is TRBJ1-1, the V gene TRBV25-1; tentative D call: TRBD1 (6 bases). This CDR3 region has 13 residues. V gave up 4 bases and J gave up 5 bases, with 11 bases separating them. Per germline, CDR1 MGHDK and CDR2 SYGVNS. CDR3 nucleotide sequence: TGTGCCAGCAGTGTACAGGGCCGGACTGAAGCTTTCTTT. Its protein product is CASSVQGRTEAFF. Complete variable domain (other parts from reference TRBV25-1 and TRBJ1-1): EADIYQTPRYLVIGTGKKITLECSQTMGHDKMYWYQQDPGMELHLIHYSYGVNSTEKGDLSSESTVSRIRTEHFPLTLESARPSHTSQYLCASSVQGRTEAFFGQGTRLTVV.

This clone came up a few times. This chain uses TRBV5-1 with TRBJ2-2; 8 positions agree with TRBD2. The germline V gene has CDR1 SGHRS and CDR2 YFSETQ. With V trimmed by 2 bases and J by 6 bases, 6 bases remained unmatched. This CDR3 region has 15 residues. CDR3 bases: TGCGCCAGCAGCTTCGGTGCGGGAGGATCCGGGGAGCTGTTTTTT. Protein product: CASSFGAGGSGELFF.

The rearrangement uses TRBV7-8 and TRBJ2-7; possible D gene TRBD2, 5 bases. The CDR3 has 15 amino acids. V was pared by 2 bases and J by 0 bases, with 11 bases between. From germline, CDR1 is SGHVS and CDR2 FQNEAQ. The CDR3 bases are TGTGCCAGCAGCTTACGGCTAGCTCCCTCCTACGAGCAGTACTTC. Encoded protein: CASSLRLAPSYEQYF.

The table lists this clone with a few counts. The J gene is TRBJ1-2, the V gene TRBV19; the match to TRBD1 covers 10 bases. Germline V CDR1 and CDR2: LNHDA, SQIVND (reference sequence). This CDR3 has 15 amino acids. V shed 5 bases and J 6 bases; nucleotides not matched to a gene: 9. This CDR3 reads CASSQDRGRLDGYTF. In nucleotides, the CDR3 is TGTGCCAGTAGTCAAGACAGGGGGCGGTTGGATGGCTACACCTTC.

This clone has a handful of counts. CDR3 sequence: CAIRDPPYNEQFF. CDR3 DNA sequence: TGCGCCATCCGGGATCCACCCTACAATGAGCAGTTCTTC. This chain joins TRBV5-1 and TRBJ2-1; weak D call: TRBD2 (5 bases). V lost 9 bases and J 2 bases, leaving 12 bases between the germline ends. The CDR3 runs to 13 residues. Germline-derived CDR1 and CDR2 are SGHRS and YFSETQ.

This chain joins TRBV18 and TRBJ2-7, with D unclear. The CDR3 consists of 14 residues. The germline CDR1 and CDR2 sequences are KGHSH and LQKENI. The V gene lost 2 bases and the J gene lost 0 bases, with 8 bases spanning the gap. The CDR3 sequence is CASSPWTDSYEQYF. CDR3 nucleotide sequence: TGTGCCAGCTCACCATGGACGGACTCCTACGAGCAGTACTTC.

The V and J genes are TRBV27 and TRBJ2-1; 10 nucleotides line up with TRBD1. V shed 6 bases, J shed 1 base, and the junction held 0 bases outside the gene matches. CDR1 and CDR2 from the germline V gene are MNHEY and SMNVEV (reference sequence). CDR3 length: 14 amino acids. As DNA, the CDR3 is TGTGCCAGCAGGGACAGGGGGTCCTACAATGAGCAGTTCTTC. It yields the protein CASRDRGSYNEQFF.

The rearrangement uses TRBV5-1 and TRBJ1-3, with D maybe TRBD1 (5 bases). The germline V and J ends were trimmed by 4 bases and 2 bases, with 10 bases remaining between them. Germline CDR1 is SGHRS and CDR2 is YFSETQ. This CDR3 is built from 14 residues. The CDR3 reads CASSPGETGNTIYF. The DNA of the CDR3 is TGCGCCAGCAGCCCGGGGGAAACTGGAAACACCATATATTTT. Variable domain in full (rest from reference TRBV5-1 and TRBJ1-3): KAGVTQTPRYLIKTRGQQVTLSCSPISGHRSVSWYQQTPGQGLQFLFEYFSETQRNKGNFPGRFSGRQFSNSRSEMNVSTLELGDSALYLCASSPGETGNTIYFGEGSWLTVV.

This clone came up once. The chain couples TRBV9 to TRBJ2-7; tentatively, D is TRBD1 or TRBD2 (7 bases each). CDR1 is SGDLS, CDR2 YYNGEE, per germline. Deletions cut 1 base from V and 4 bases from J, with 18 bases between. The CDR3 extends over 16 amino acids. The CDR3 protein is CASSVWGNRGGYEQYF. CDR3 in DNA: TGTGCCAGCAGCGTATGGGGAAACAGGGGAGGGTACGAGCAGTACTTC.

V is TRBV13 and J is TRBJ2-2; D remains ambiguous. The CDR3 spans 13 residues. The germline V gene encodes CDR1 PRHDT and CDR2 FYEKMQ (reference sequence). Between the trimmed V and J ends, which lost 4 bases and 3 bases, there was a span of 6 bases. As DNA, the CDR3 is TGTGCCAGCAGCTACTGGCACACCGGGGAGCTGTTTTTT. Translated, it gives CASSYWHTGELFF.

V usage is TRBV28 and J usage is TRBJ1-1, with 7 bases lining up with TRBD1. J lost 2 bases, V lost 5 bases, and 8 bases had no gene match. CDR1 is MDHEN, CDR2 SYDVKM, per germline. The CDR3 consists of 15 residues. CDR3 loop: CASSRQDRSNTEAFF. The CDR3 bases are TGTGCCAGCAGTCGCCAGGACAGGTCAAACACTGAAGCTTTCTTT. The whole variable domain, filled in from reference TRBV28 and TRBJ1-1, reads DVKVTQSSRYLVKRTGEKVFLECVQDMDHENMFWYRQDPGLGLRLIYFSYDVKMKEKGDIPEGYSVSREKKERFSLILESASTNQTSMYLCASSRQDRSNTEAFFGQGTRLTVV.

CDR3 protein: CASSITPGTGHEKLFF. Written as DNA, the CDR3 is TGTGCCAGCAGTATAACCCCCGGGACAGGGCATGAAAAACTGTTTTTT. The chain is built from TRBV6-6 and TRBJ1-4; 9 bases line up with TRBD1. The CDR3 loop spans 16 amino acids. Germline values: CDR1 MNHNY, CDR2 SVGAGI (reference sequence). V was clipped by 5 bases and J by 6 bases; unmatched bases: 10.

J is TRBJ2-6 and V is TRBV6-1; no reliable D call. The V and J ends lost 10 bases and 2 bases respectively, with 15 bases between them. The CDR3 extends over 15 amino acids. CDR1 and CDR2 from the germline V gene are MNHNS and SASEGT. The CDR3 nucleotides are TGTGCCATCCATTTTATCGTTCCTGGGGCCAACGTCCTGACTTTC. Its translation is CAIHFIVPGANVLTF.

This rearrangement joins TRBV15 to TRBJ1-4; D may be TRBD1 (6 bases). The ends were cut back, 0 bases at V and 6 bases at J, with 11 bases in the middle. The CDR3 consists of 15 residues. Germline assignment: CDR1 LNHNV and CDR2 YYDKDF (reference sequence). DNA of the CDR3: TGTGCCACCAGCAGAGAGGGGGCGCCGGATGAAAAACTGTTTTTT. Amino acid sequence: CATSREGAPDEKLFF.